Below, one TCR beta chain is given with its context. The antigen is unknown. This sample was taken from a study of T cell responses to AZD1222 COVID-19 vaccine. In the study overall: It was second doses at about 4 or about 12 weeks that were pooled.

Findings of the study overall: There were repertoire samples only from the period after the peak T cell response. The study identified only 6 or 7 AZD1222 recipients as seropositive at baseline.

TCRdb keeps only in-frame clones here, not all; method: immunoSEQ multiplex PCR. The sample contains 80,000 or so clones, 70% to 90% of which appear only once. The clonotype comes from an adult in good health. Sequenced here: peripheral blood, sampled on day 0 of AZD1222 vaccination.

The CDR3 region is CASSRSTLAGAQGDTQYF. DNA of the CDR3: TGTGCCAGCAGCCGCTCTACACTAGCGGGAGCGCAGGGAGATACGCAGTATTTT. The chain links TRBV7-2 to TRBJ2-3, with TRBD2 matching 11 bases. Trimming took 5 bases from V and 5 from J; bases not matched to a gene: 15. The germline V gene encodes CDR1 SGHTA and CDR2 FQGNSA. This CDR3 comprises 18 residues.